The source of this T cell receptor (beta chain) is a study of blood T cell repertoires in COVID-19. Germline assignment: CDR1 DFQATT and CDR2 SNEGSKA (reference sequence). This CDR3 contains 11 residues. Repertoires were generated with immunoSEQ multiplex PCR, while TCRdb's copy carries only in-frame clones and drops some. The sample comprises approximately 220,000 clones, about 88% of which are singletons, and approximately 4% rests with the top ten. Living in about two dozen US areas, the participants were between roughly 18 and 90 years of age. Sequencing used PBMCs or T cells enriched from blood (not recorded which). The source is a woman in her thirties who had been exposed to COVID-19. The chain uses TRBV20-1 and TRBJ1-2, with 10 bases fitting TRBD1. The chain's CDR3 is CSDRGPDGYTF. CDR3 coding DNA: TGCAGCGACAGGGGGCCTGATGGCTACACCTTC.